The 12 T cell receptor beta chains given below trace back to one sample, sequenced in a study of shared clonotypes between healthy human individuals. Using immunoSEQ multiplex PCR, the repertoire was profiled, and TCRdb retains in-frame clones only, with some absent. Seen here are some 2,000,000 clones, 85% to 95% observed once, and the top ten hold 0.1% to 0.15%. Sequenced sample: naive CD4+ T cells sorted from blood. This sample's subset: CD45RA+ positively selected. The receptors were sampled from a man between 18 and 35 years old in good health.

The chain couples TRBV2 to TRBJ2-3; D assignment may be TRBD1 or TRBD2 (6 bases each). Trimming shortened V by 6 bases and J by 3 bases, and 16 bases separated the two germline ends. CDR3 size: 15 residues. CDR1 and CDR2 (germline): SNHLY, FYNNEI. CDR3 coding DNA: TGTGCCAGCAGCAAAAGGGGGGAAGGGACAGATACGCAGTATTTT. Amino acid sequence: CASSKRGEGTDTQYF.

This chain connects TRBV18 to TRBJ2-2; the D is unclear. In germline, CDR1 is KGHSH, CDR2 LQKENI. V lost 3 bases to trimming and J lost 0 bases, with 11 bases between them. The CDR3 has 16 amino acids. CDR3 residues: CASSPFRITNTGELFF. The CDR3 region has the DNA TGTGCCAGCTCACCTTTCCGGATAACGAACACCGGGGAGCTGTTTTTT.

A single count supports this clone. The V call is TRBV19, the J call TRBJ2-1, with TRBD2 matching 9 bases. CDR1 and CDR2 (germline): LNHDA, SQIVND (reference sequence). V shed 5 bases, J shed 7 bases, and the junction held 12 bases outside the gene matches. This CDR3 is built from 16 residues. The CDR3 region is CASSPVPSGTWNEQFF. The CDR3 region has the DNA TGTGCCAGTAGTCCAGTCCCTAGCGGGACCTGGAATGAGCAGTTCTTC.

The chain recombines TRBV7-6 with TRBJ2-2; D unclear. Germline values: CDR1 SGHVS, CDR2 FNYEAQ. The CDR3 runs to 15 residues. Trimming pared 4 bases from V and 6 bases from J, leaving 15 bases between. CDR3 amino acids: CASSSSSAYPGELFF. The CDR3 nucleotides read TGTGCCAGCAGCTCCTCCTCTGCCTATCCCGGGGAGCTGTTTTTT.

The chain uses TRBV23-1 and TRBJ1-1, with no clear D. TRBV23-1 is reported as an ORF; its role is uncertain. CDR3 length: 12 residues. V gave up 0 bases and J gave up 5 bases, with 4 bases separating them. The CDR3 nucleotides read TGCGCCAGCAGTCAATCTGGGACTGAAGCTTTCTTT. Its translation: CASSQSGTEAFF.

The chain combines TRBV6-6 with TRBJ1-4; 9 bases line up with TRBD1. V shed 5 bases, J shed 7 bases, and the junction held 5 bases outside the gene matches. Germline V lookup: CDR1 MNHNY, CDR2 SVGAGI (reference sequence). The CDR3 has 14 amino acids. CDR3 nucleotide sequence: TGTGCCAGCAGTCACACGGACAGGGGTGAAAAACTGTTTTTT. Its protein is CASSHTDRGEKLFF.

This chain links TRBV5-4 with TRBJ2-3; TRBD2 matches at 8 bases. The CDR3 has 14 residues. Germline assignment: CDR1 SGHNT and CDR2 YYREEE (reference sequence). The V segment lost 2 bases and the J segment 4 bases; nucleotides outside the gene matches: 3. CDR3: CASSLAGVADTQYF. In nucleotides, the CDR3 is TGTGCCAGCAGCTTAGCGGGGGTGGCAGATACGCAGTATTTT.

The J gene is TRBJ1-5, the V gene TRBV18; D not certain. The germline CDR1 and CDR2 sequences are KGHSH and LQKENI. Trimming took off 1 base at V and 9 bases at J, with 13 bases between the two ends. There are 14 residues in the CDR3. The CDR3 here is CASSPLGAQTPQHF. In nucleotides, the CDR3 is TGTGCCAGCTCACCACTGGGTGCCCAGACGCCCCAGCATTTT.

The chain has TRBV7-2 and TRBJ2-7; perhaps TRBD1 as D (6 bases). Between the trimmed V and J ends, which lost 5 bases and 2 bases, there was a span of 13 bases. Looked up from germline, CDR1 is SGHTA and CDR2 is FQGNSA. The CDR3 spans 14 residues. CDR3: CASSQGQPPYEQYF. DNA for the CDR3: TGTGCCAGCAGCCAAGGACAGCCTCCCTACGAGCAGTACTTC. The variable domain in full, completed from reference TRBV7-2 and TRBJ2-7, reads GAGVSQSPSNKVTEKGKDVELRCDPISGHTALYWYRQSLGQGLEFLIYFQGNSAPDKSGLPSDRFSAERTGGSVSTLTIQRTQQEDSAVYLCASSQGQPPYEQYFGPGTRLTVT.

The V call is TRBV7-8, the J call TRBJ1-2, with 7 nucleotides matching TRBD1. The CDR3 contains 13 residues. CDR1 and CDR2 (germline): SGHVS, FQNEAQ. V was pared by 4 bases and J by 2 bases, with 1 base of the junction left unmatched. The CDR3 protein is CASSYRGNYGYTF. The CDR3 nucleotides are TGTGCCAGCAGCTACAGGGGAAACTATGGCTACACCTTC. Full variable domain (missing parts from reference TRBV7-8 and TRBJ1-2): GAGVSQSPRYKVAKRGQDVALRCDPISGHVSLFWYQQALGQGPEFLTYFQNEAQLDKSGLPSDRFFAERPEGSVSTLKIQRTQQEDSAVYLCASSYRGNYGYTFGSGTRLTVV.

Concerning this clone itself: Other DNA sequences from this sample encode an identical CDR3 as well. V and J are TRBV5-1 and TRBJ2-7, with 7 bases matching TRBD1. Germline V gives CDR1 SGHRS, CDR2 YFSETQ. The CDR3 runs to 13 residues. V shed 4 bases, J shed 4 bases, and the junction held 5 bases outside the gene matches. CDR3 amino acids: CASSPGTVYEQYF. DNA for the CDR3: TGCGCCAGCAGCCCAGGGACAGTTTACGAGCAGTACTTC.

This clone appeared a single time. DNA for the CDR3: TGCGCCAGCAGTCCAGGGGATACCGTCAATGAGCAGTTCTTC. Its protein product is CASSPGDTVNEQFF. The chain joins TRBV10-1 to TRBJ2-1; a possible D gene is TRBD1 (6 bases). Germline assignment: CDR1 WNHNN and CDR2 SYGVQD (reference sequence). The CDR3 contains 14 residues. Trimming pared 5 bases from V and 6 bases from J, leaving 14 bases between.